The clone carrying this TCR beta chain came up many times. The data are from a study of CD8 T cells in ankylosing spondylitis. MiXCR, run by TCRdb on the 5' RACE reads, gives a single entry per CDR3 protein. The table has some 240,000 distinct CDR3 sequences, 8% to 9.5% seen once. The V and J ends lost 1 base and 1 base respectively, with 7 bases between them. The CDR3 contains 14 residues. Germline CDR1 SEHNR, CDR2 FQNEAQ (reference sequence). The sample was blood, either unsorted or a sorted T cell fraction (not recorded which). V usage is TRBV7-9 and J usage is TRBJ2-5; D ambiguous. The source of this sequence is a male donor with ankylosing spondylitis or in good health (not recorded which). The CDR3 here is CASSLVVVQETQYF. The DNA for the CDR3 is TGTGCCAGCAGCTTAGTGGTCGTCCAAGAGACCCAGTACTTC. The complete variable domain, with remaining parts taken from reference TRBV7-9 and TRBJ2-5, reads DTGVSQNPRHKITKRGQNVTFRCDPISEHNRLYWYRQTLGQGPEFLTYFQNEAQLEKSRLLSDRFSAERPKGSFSTLEIQRTEQGDSAMYLCASSLVVVQETQYFGPGTRLLVL.